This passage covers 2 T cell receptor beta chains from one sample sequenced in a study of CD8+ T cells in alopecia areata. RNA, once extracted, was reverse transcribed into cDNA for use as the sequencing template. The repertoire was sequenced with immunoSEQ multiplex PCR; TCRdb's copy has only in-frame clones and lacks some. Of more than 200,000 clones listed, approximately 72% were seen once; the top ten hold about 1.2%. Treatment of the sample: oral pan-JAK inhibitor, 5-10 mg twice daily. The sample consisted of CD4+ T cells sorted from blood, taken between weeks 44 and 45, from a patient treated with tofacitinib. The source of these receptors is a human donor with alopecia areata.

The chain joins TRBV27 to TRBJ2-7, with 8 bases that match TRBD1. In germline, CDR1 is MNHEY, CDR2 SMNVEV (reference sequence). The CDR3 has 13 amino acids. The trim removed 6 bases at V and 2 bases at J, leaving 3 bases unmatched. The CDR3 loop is CASRRQGTYEQYF. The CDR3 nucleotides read TGTGCCAGCAGGAGACAGGGGACCTACGAGCAGTACTTC.

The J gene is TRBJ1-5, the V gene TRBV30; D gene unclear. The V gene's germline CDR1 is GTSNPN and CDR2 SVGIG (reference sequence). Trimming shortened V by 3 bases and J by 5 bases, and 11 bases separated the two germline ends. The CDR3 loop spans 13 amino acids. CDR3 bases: TGTGCCTGGAGCCCTTTTGCGGATCAGCCCCAGCATTTT. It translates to CAWSPFADQPQHF.